These 24 T cell receptor beta chains share one sample of origin, sequenced in a study of graft-versus-host responses after intestinal transplantation. The data were produced by immunoSEQ multiplex PCR, yet TCRdb's version contains in-frame clones alone and is incomplete. The table has about 35,000 clones, about 93% seen once. The antigens these receptors bind are not known. The sequencing used unstimulated CD8+ T cells sorted from spleen or lymph node cells, collected before transplant. Receptors were obtained from a human donor who was the organ donor for an intestinal transplant.

The chain couples TRBV7-2 to TRBJ2-3, with 7 bases lining up with TRBD1. The CDR3 extends over 17 amino acids. V lost 5 bases to trimming and J lost 2 bases; unmatched junction nucleotides: 13. CDR1 and CDR2 (germline): SGHTA, FQGNSA. CDR3 protein: CASSLNRQGGYTDTQYF. DNA for the CDR3: TGTGCCAGCAGCCTTAACAGACAGGGCGGCTACACAGATACGCAGTATTTT.

V and J are TRBV28 and TRBJ1-4; 9 bases map to TRBD1. The V segment lost 5 bases and the J segment 8 bases; nucleotides outside the gene matches: 6. The CDR3 is 14 residues long. Germline loops: CDR1 MDHEN, CDR2 SYDVKM. The CDR3 region is CASSQDRGDEKLFF. The CDR3 DNA sequence: TGTGCCAGCAGTCAGGACAGGGGAGACGAAAAACTGTTTTTT.

This chain connects TRBV9 to TRBJ1-2; D is perhaps TRBD1 (6 bases). CDR3 length: 13 residues. CDR1 is SGDLS and CDR2 is YYNGEE in the germline V gene. The germline V and J ends were trimmed by 0 bases and 8 bases, with 11 bases remaining between them. The CDR3 protein is CASSVGQASGYTF. CDR3 sequence (DNA): TGTGCCAGCAGCGTAGGACAGGCGAGCGGCTACACCTTC.

The chain has TRBV2 and TRBJ2-7; 14 nucleotides align to TRBD2. This CDR3 is built from 16 residues. Germline trimming cut 6 bases from V and 2 bases from J; bases unmatched to any gene: 6. CDR1 and CDR2 from the germline V gene are SNHLY and FYNNEI. This CDR3 is CASSTGLAGEPYEQYF. CDR3 bases: TGTGCCAGCAGCACGGGACTAGCGGGAGAACCCTACGAGCAGTACTTC.

This chain uses TRBV13 with TRBJ2-3; D is uncertain. Trimming removed 1 base at V and 2 bases at J, with 7 bases between. The CDR3 sequence is 14 residues long. Germline-derived CDR1 and CDR2 are PRHDT and FYEKMQ (reference sequence). The CDR3 here is CASSLVSLTDTQYF. DNA for the CDR3: TGTGCCAGCAGCTTAGTATCCCTCACAGATACGCAGTATTTT.

The chain has TRBV4-3 and TRBJ2-7; D is tentatively TRBD1 or TRBD2 (5 bases each). Germline V CDR1 and CDR2: LGHNA, YSLEER. V was clipped by 0 bases and J by 1 base, with 10 bases between them. This CDR3 region has 15 residues. Here the CDR3 DNA reads TGCGCCAGCAGCCAAGATTTGGGGGTATCCTACGAGCAGTACTTC. It yields the protein CASSQDLGVSYEQYF.

The gene calls are TRBV9 and TRBJ2-2; no reliable D call. Germline values: CDR1 SGDLS, CDR2 YYNGEE. V was pared by 0 bases and J by 2 bases, with 14 bases between. This CDR3 contains 17 residues. The CDR3 bases are TGTGCCAGCAGCGTAGGGGCTATTAGGGTTAACACCGGGGAGCTGTTTTTT. Translation: CASSVGAIRVNTGELFF.

This rearrangement joins TRBV4-3 to TRBJ2-7; 10 nucleotides line up with TRBD2. V gave up 4 bases and J gave up 1 base; unmatched junction bases: 1. The V gene's germline CDR1 is LGHNA and CDR2 YSLEER. The CDR3 totals 14 residues. The CDR3 reads CASSPGLASYEQYF. CDR3 nucleotides: TGCGCCAGCAGCCCGGGACTAGCGTCCTACGAGCAGTACTTC.

This clone appeared once. The chain recombines TRBV27 with TRBJ1-1; TRBD1 matches 8 bases. In germline, CDR1 is MNHEY, CDR2 SMNVEV (reference sequence). The V gene end was trimmed by 3 bases and the J gene end by 6 bases; junction bases not matched to a gene: 3. The CDR3 totals 13 residues. CDR3 sequence (DNA): TGTGCCAGCAGTTTCGACAGGGGATCTGAAGCTTTCTTT. Residues: CASSFDRGSEAFF.

The V call is TRBV19, the J call TRBJ1-3; D gene uncertain. Germline values: CDR1 LNHDA, CDR2 SQIVND (reference sequence). Trimming left V 1 base short and J 3 bases short, with 10 bases between. The CDR3 consists of 15 residues. Here the CDR3 reads CASSIVAKNGNTIYF. The DNA of the CDR3 is TGTGCCAGTAGTATAGTGGCAAAAAATGGAAACACCATATATTTT.

V and J are TRBV5-4 and TRBJ2-3; 7 bases align to TRBD2. Germline values: CDR1 SGHNT, CDR2 YYREEE (reference sequence). V was pared by 1 base and J by 2 bases, with 4 bases of the junction left unmatched. CDR3 length equals 15 residues. Here the CDR3 DNA reads TGTGCCAGCAGCTTGCGGCGGGAGTACACAGATACGCAGTATTTT. Translation gives CASSLRREYTDTQYF.

The CDR3 region is CASSYSGTGPGNTIYF. For the CDR3, the DNA is TGTGCCAGCAGTTACTCGGGAACAGGGCCCGGAAACACCATATATTTT. The chain combines TRBV6-5 with TRBJ1-3; maybe TRBD1 (6 bases). Germline V CDR1 and CDR2: MNHEY, SVGAGI. The CDR3 is 16 residues long. V lost 0 bases and J lost 4, with 13 bases in between.

J is TRBJ2-3 and V is TRBV27; 14 bases fit TRBD2. The CDR3 totals 17 residues. CDR1 MNHEY and CDR2 SMNVEV come from the germline V gene (reference sequence). V dropped 5 bases and J dropped 6; count of bases not matched to a gene: 10. The DNA of the CDR3 is TGTGCCAGCAGTATCACCGGGACTAGCGGGAGTTGGGATACGCAGTATTTT. As protein: CASSITGTSGSWDTQYF.

The genes are TRBV7-6 and TRBJ2-5, with 11 bases lining up with TRBD2. The CDR3 is 17 amino acids. The V gene's germline CDR1 is SGHVS and CDR2 FNYEAQ. Trimming took 1 base from V and 5 from J; bases not matched to a gene: 9. The CDR3 is CASSLEALAGGWETQYF. CDR3 in DNA: TGTGCCAGCAGCTTAGAGGCCCTAGCGGGAGGTTGGGAGACCCAGTACTTC.

Only one count was recorded for this clone. The gene calls are TRBV9 and TRBJ2-2; 8 nucleotides match TRBD2. In germline, CDR1 is SGDLS, CDR2 YYNGEE. V dropped 0 bases and J dropped 6; count of bases not matched to a gene: 7. The length of the CDR3 is 16 residues. CDR3 in amino acids: CASSVAATGGAGELFF. The CDR3 nucleotides read TGTGCCAGCAGCGTAGCAGCCACGGGAGGGGCCGGGGAGCTGTTTTTT.

The rearrangement joins TRBV28 to TRBJ2-3; 9 positions match TRBD2. With V trimmed by 3 bases and J by 2 bases, 3 bases remained unmatched. The CDR3 length is 15 residues. Germline V CDR1 and CDR2: MDHEN, SYDVKM. CDR3: CASSFLAGLTDTQYF. In DNA form, the CDR3 reads TGTGCCAGCAGTTTCCTAGCGGGACTCACAGATACGCAGTATTTT.

CDR3 loop: CASSLWTGGGEQYF. The CDR3 nucleotides are TGTGCCAGTAGTCTCTGGACAGGGGGAGGCGAGCAGTACTTC. V usage is TRBV19 and J usage is TRBJ2-5, with 10 bases lining up with TRBD1. The DNA end lines up better with TRBJ2-7; the J call may be wrong. CDR3 length equals 14 residues. From germline, CDR1 is LNHDA and CDR2 SQIVND (reference sequence).

The chain employs TRBV27 and TRBJ2-7, with D possibly matching TRBD2 (7 bases). Trimming cost V 4 bases and J 1 base, with 14 bases left between them. The CDR3 covers 15 residues. Germline V gene sequence: CDR1 MNHEY, CDR2 SMNVEV (reference sequence). The DNA of the CDR3 is TGTGCCAGCAGTTGGGGAAGCGGGACATCCTACGAGCAGTACTTC. Its translation is CASSWGSGTSYEQYF.

This chain uses TRBV27 with TRBJ2-2, with a weak D call TRBD2 (6 bases). This CDR3 region has 13 residues. CDR1 MNHEY and CDR2 SMNVEV come from the germline V gene (reference sequence). Trimming cost V 2 bases and J 7 bases, with 8 bases left between them. In DNA, the CDR3 is TGTGCCAGCAGTTTAGGAGGGATCGGGGAGCTGTTTTTT. Translated: CASSLGGIGELFF.

CDR3 bases: TGTGCCAGCAGTGACTCGATTCTAACGGTCAGGAATCAGCCCCAGCATTTT. Amino acid sequence: CASSDSILTVRNQPQHF. This rearrangement joins TRBV6-4 to TRBJ1-5; D is undetermined. CDR1 is MRHNA and CDR2 is SNTAGT in the germline V gene. The CDR3 loop spans 17 amino acids. V lost 0 bases and J lost 4, with 16 bases in between.

The rearrangement links TRBV27 to TRBJ1-5; D is uncertain. Per germline, CDR1 MNHEY and CDR2 SMNVEV (reference sequence). The CDR3 consists of 13 residues. V was clipped by 2 bases and J by 5 bases, with 7 bases between them. CDR3 loop: CASSLTPYQPQHF. In DNA form, the CDR3 reads TGTGCCAGCAGTTTAACCCCATATCAGCCCCAGCATTTT.

V gene TRBV27 combines with J gene TRBJ1-5, with D tentatively TRBD1 (5 bases). Per germline, CDR1 MNHEY and CDR2 SMNVEV (reference sequence). This CDR3 is built from 15 residues. Trimming removed 2 bases at V and 0 bases at J, with 8 bases between. CDR3 in DNA: TGTGCCAGCAGTTTAACAGGCTATAGCAATCAGCCCCAGCATTTT. It specifies CASSLTGYSNQPQHF.

The V gene is TRBV27, the J gene TRBJ2-7, with TRBD2 as a possible D gene (6 bases). This CDR3 contains 13 residues. The germline gives CDR1 MNHEY, CDR2 SMNVEV (reference sequence). V lost 4 bases, J lost 6 bases, and 13 bases lay in between. CDR3: CASSYGGLGEQYF. As DNA, the CDR3 is TGTGCCAGCAGTTACGGGGGTTTGGGCGAGCAGTACTTC.

This sequence joins TRBV27 and TRBJ2-7; 9 positions match TRBD2. V trimming: 5 bases; J trimming: 1 base; junction bases outside the gene matches: 15. The CDR3 is made up of 18 amino acids. Germline V CDR1 and CDR2: MNHEY, SMNVEV (reference sequence). CDR3 amino acids: CASSGAGGSVPRSYEQYF. The CDR3 bases are TGTGCCAGCAGTGGAGCGGGAGGTTCAGTCCCTAGGTCCTACGAGCAGTACTTC.